This TCR beta chain was identified during a study of CD8 T cells in Susac syndrome. Regarding this clonotype: Its cognate antigen is unknown.

Sequencing of TCR beta was performed on blood CD8+ T cells and on blood CD4+ T cells. TEMRA cells were enriched by FACS, and CD4+ and CD8+ T cells were negatively isolated. Reverse transcription of 0.5 to 1 ug RNA was carried out with random hexamers. TCR beta CDR3 was amplified by immunoSEQ covering 54 Vbeta and 13 Jbeta. TCRdb re-derived calls from the immunoSEQ multiplex PCR reads in MiXCR, one entry per CDR3 protein. The sample lists about 300,000 distinct CDR3 sequences, roughly 85% occurring once. Study results and limitations: The study recognized that its TCR sequencing and HLA analysis covered a relatively small number of individuals.

The CDR3 loop spans 12 amino acids. Germline V gives CDR1 LNHDA, CDR2 SQIVND (reference sequence). Between the trimmed V and J ends, which lost 7 bases and 8 bases, there was a span of 13 bases. The TCR was taken from a human donor with multiple sclerosis. The sample comprised CD8+ T cells from PBMCs. This chain links TRBV19 with TRBJ2-3; D is perhaps TRBD1 or TRBD2 (5 bases each). The CDR3 coding sequence is TGTGCCAGTACCTCAGGGCTAGCTACGCAGTATTTT. As protein: CASTSGLATQYF.